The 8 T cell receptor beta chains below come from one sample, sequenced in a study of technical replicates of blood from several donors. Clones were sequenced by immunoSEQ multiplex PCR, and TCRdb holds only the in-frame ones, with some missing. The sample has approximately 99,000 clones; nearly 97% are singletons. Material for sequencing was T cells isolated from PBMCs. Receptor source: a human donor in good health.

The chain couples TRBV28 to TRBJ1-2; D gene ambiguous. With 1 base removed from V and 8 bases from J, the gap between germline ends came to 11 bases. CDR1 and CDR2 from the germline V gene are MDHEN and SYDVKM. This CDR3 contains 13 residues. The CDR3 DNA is TGTGCCAGCAGTTTATTACAACGTCCGGGCTACACCTTC. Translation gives CASSLLQRPGYTF.

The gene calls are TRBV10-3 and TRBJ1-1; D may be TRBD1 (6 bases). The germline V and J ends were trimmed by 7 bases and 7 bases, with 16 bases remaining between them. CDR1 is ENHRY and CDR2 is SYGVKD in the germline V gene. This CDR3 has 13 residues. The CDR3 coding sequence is TGTGCCATCACCCAAGGGGGTGGGGGTGAAGCTTTCTTT. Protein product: CAITQGGGGEAFF.

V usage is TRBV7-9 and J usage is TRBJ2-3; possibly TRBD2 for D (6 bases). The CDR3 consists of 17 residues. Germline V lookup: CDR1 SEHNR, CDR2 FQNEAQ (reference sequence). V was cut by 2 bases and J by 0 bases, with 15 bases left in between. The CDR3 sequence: CASSLRPRDFSTDTQYF. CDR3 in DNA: TGTGCCAGCAGCTTACGGCCTCGGGACTTCAGCACAGATACGCAGTATTTT.

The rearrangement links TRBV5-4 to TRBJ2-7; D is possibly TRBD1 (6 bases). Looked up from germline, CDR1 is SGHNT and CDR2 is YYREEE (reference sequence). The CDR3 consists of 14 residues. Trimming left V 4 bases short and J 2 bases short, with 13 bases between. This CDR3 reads CASSPTQGAYEQYF. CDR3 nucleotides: TGTGCCAGCAGCCCTACACAGGGCGCCTACGAGCAGTACTTC.

The CDR3 protein is CASSLALGGTGAIGPQHF. The CDR3 DNA follows: TGTGCCAGCAGCTTGGCCCTTGGCGGGACAGGGGCAATTGGGCCCCAGCATTTT. The chain uses TRBV5-5 and TRBJ1-5; TRBD1 matches 10 bases. CDR3 length: 18 residues. The germline V gene has CDR1 SGHKS and CDR2 YYEKEE (reference sequence). The trim removed 0 bases at V and 9 bases at J, leaving 15 bases unmatched. Combining the CDR3 with reference TRBV5-5 and TRBJ1-5 gives the whole variable domain DAGVTQSPTHLIKTRGQQVTLRCSPISGHKSVSWYQQVLGQGPQFIFQYYEKEERGRGNFPDRFSARQFPNYSSELNVNALLLGDSALYLCASSLALGGTGAIGPQHFGDGTRLSIL.

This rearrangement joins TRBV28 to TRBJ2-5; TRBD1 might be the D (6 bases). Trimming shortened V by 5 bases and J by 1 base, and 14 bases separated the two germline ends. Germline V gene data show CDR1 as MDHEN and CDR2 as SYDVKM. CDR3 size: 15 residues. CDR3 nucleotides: TGTGCCAGCAGTCCCAACGACAGGAGCCAAGAGACCCAGTACTTC. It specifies CASSPNDRSQETQYF.

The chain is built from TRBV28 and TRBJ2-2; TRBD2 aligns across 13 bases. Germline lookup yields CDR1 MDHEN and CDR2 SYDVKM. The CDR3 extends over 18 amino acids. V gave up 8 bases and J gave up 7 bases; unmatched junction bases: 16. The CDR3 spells CASGLAGERGVKGGELFF. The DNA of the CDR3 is TGTGCCAGCGGACTAGCGGGAGAGAGGGGGGTGAAAGGCGGGGAGCTGTTTTTT.

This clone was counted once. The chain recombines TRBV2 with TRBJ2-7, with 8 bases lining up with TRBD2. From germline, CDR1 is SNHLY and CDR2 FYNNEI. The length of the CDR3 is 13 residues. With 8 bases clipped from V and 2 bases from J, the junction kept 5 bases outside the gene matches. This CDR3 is CASGAGATYEQYF. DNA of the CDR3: TGTGCCAGCGGAGCGGGAGCTACCTACGAGCAGTACTTC. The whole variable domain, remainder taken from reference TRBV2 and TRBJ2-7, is EPEVTQTPSHQVTQMGQEVILRCVPISNHLYFYWYRQILGQKVEFLVSFYNNEISEKSEIFDDQFSVERPDGSNFTLKIRSTKLEDSAMYFCASGAGATYEQYFGPGTRLTVT.